One and the same sample provided the 9 T cell receptor beta chains below, sequenced in a study of T cells in Graves' hyperthyroidism and ophthalmopathy (dated by TCRdb to about 2019). The receptor library was made with multiplex PCR. For sequencing, an Illumina HiSeq 2000 was employed. Amplification of TCR beta CDR3 regions was carried out from RNA transcripts. For the first round of RT-PCR on the TCR CDR3, the HTBI primer set was used together with the Qiagen OneStep RT-PCR kit. In-frame beta chains were kept once TCRdb had trimmed the public reads at Q25 with fastp and called clones with MiXCR. Each entry is one CDR3 protein sequence, shown with its most common DNA and genes. This sample is represented by 800,000 or so distinct CDR3 sequences; 35% to 40% of them were singletons. The leading ten clones occupy roughly 8.3% of the sample. Sequenced material: blood. These receptor sequences come from a man between 18 and 35 years old with Graves' hyperthyroidism.

Concerning this clonotype: Possible read error: a much larger clone is one base away. CDR3 region: CATRMSVGQGGDTEAFF. The CDR3 nucleotides are TGTGCCACCAGGATGAGCGTAGGGCAGGGGGGGGACACTGAAGCTTTCTTT. This sequence joins TRBV10-3 and TRBJ1-1, with 7 bases identical to TRBD1. CDR1 and CDR2 from the germline V gene are ENHRY and SYGVKD. With 10 bases clipped from V and 3 bases from J, the junction kept 20 bases outside the gene matches. The CDR3 is made up of 17 amino acids.

With regard to this clonotype: One end of the junction does not line up with germline, which may come from a read error. The chain recombines TRBV7-9 with TRBJ2-6, with D hard to call. The CDR3 contains 14 residues. Germline V lookup: CDR1 SEHNR, CDR2 FQNEAQ (reference sequence). The CDR3 region is CASSPPAAAYVLTF. CDR3 sequence (DNA): TGTGCCAGCAGCCCACCTGCGGCGGCCTACGTCCTGACTTTC. Full variable domain (rest looked up from reference TRBV7-9 and TRBJ2-6): DTGVSQNPRHKITKRGQNVTFRCDPISEHNRLYWYRQTLGQGPEFLTYFQNEAQLEKSRLLSDRFSAERPKGSFSTLEIQRTEQGDSAMYLCASSPPAAAYVLTFGAGSRLTVL.

V usage is TRBV7-9 and J usage is TRBJ2-7, with D unresolved. V lost 4 bases and J 3 bases, leaving 13 bases between the germline ends. Per the germline V gene, CDR1 is SEHNR and CDR2 is FQNEAQ (reference sequence). CDR3 length: 14 residues. CDR3 sequence reads: CASSSNRALYEQYF. Written as DNA, the CDR3 is TGTGCCAGCAGCTCGAACCGGGCCCTCTACGAGCAGTACTTC.

About this clonotype itself: Just one base apart from a much larger clone, this may be a read error. This rearrangement joins TRBV15 to TRBJ2-2, with 13 bases that match TRBD2. Per germline, CDR1 LNHNV and CDR2 YYDKDF (reference sequence). The CDR3 has 17 residues. CDR3 loop: CATSRDWTSGSTGELLF. CDR3 DNA sequence: TGTGCCACCAGCAGAGATTGGACTAGCGGGAGTACCGGGGAGCTGCTTTTT. Full variable domain (missing parts from reference TRBV15 and TRBJ2-2): DAMVIQNPRYQVTQFGKPVTLSCSQTLNHNVMYWYQQKSSQAPKLLFHYYDKDFNNEADTPDNFQSRRPNTSFCFLDIRSPGLGDTAMYLCATSRDWTSGSTGELLFGEGSRLTVL.

V and J are TRBV7-2 and TRBJ1-4; D not certain. The ends were cut back, 1 base at V and 8 bases at J, with 8 bases in the middle. This CDR3 has 13 residues. CDR1 SGHTA and CDR2 FQGNSA come from the germline V gene. In DNA form, the CDR3 reads TGTGCCAGCAGCTTAGGGTTAGCGGAAAAACTGTTTTTT. This encodes CASSLGLAEKLFF.

J is TRBJ2-2 and V is TRBV7-4, with 11 bases fitting TRBD2. Germline CDR1 reads SGHVT; CDR2 reads SQSDAQ. V lost 3 bases and J lost 1; bases outside the gene matches: 7. CDR3 size: 18 residues. CDR3 nucleotides: TGTGCCAGCAGCTTCACCCTCGGGACTAGCGGGAACACCGGGGAGCTGTTTTTT. Translation gives CASSFTLGTSGNTGELFF.

The chain combines TRBV4-1 with TRBJ2-7, with D possibly being TRBD2 (5 bases). Trimming took 6 bases from V and 0 from J, leaving 15 bases between them. Per the germline V gene, CDR1 is MGHRA and CDR2 is YSYEKL. The CDR3 extends over 15 amino acids. The CDR3 loop reads CASSLDFPSSYEQYF. The CDR3 DNA sequence: TGCGCCAGCAGTCTGGACTTTCCAAGCTCCTACGAGCAGTACTTC.

This clonotype was counted many times. V gene TRBV9 combines with J gene TRBJ1-1; weak D call: TRBD1 (5 bases). V lost 4 bases and J lost 5, with 9 bases in between. The CDR3 contains 12 residues. Germline CDR1 is SGDLS and CDR2 is YYNGEE. CDR3: CASSPEGTEAFF. In nucleotides, the CDR3 is TGTGCCAGCAGCCCTGAGGGGACTGAAGCTTTCTTT.

This rearrangement joins TRBV7-9 to TRBJ2-2; 9 bases line up with TRBD1. V lost 8 bases and J lost 2; bases outside the gene matches: 6. From germline, CDR1 is SEHNR and CDR2 FQNEAQ (reference sequence). The CDR3 runs to 15 residues. CDR3 residues: CASDWTGANTGELFF. CDR3 nucleotides: TGTGCCAGCGATTGGACAGGGGCCAACACCGGGGAGCTGTTTTTT.